Each of the 10 T cell receptor beta chains below was sequenced from the same sample in a study of beta chain features in type 1 diabetes. As every portion of the isolated RNA was reverse transcribed, the sequencing read expressed TCRB transcripts. Libraries were prepared by immunoSEQ multiplex PCR; TCRdb keeps only in-frame clonotypes and omits some of them. The sample lists under 150,000 clones, 6.9% seen once, with 1.3% to 1.5% in the top ten. Material for sequencing was central memory CD4+ T cells from blood. These receptors were obtained from a woman aged 25-40 years in good health.

This clone was seen only a few times. This rearrangement joins TRBV7-9 to TRBJ1-2; 9 bases align to TRBD1. The length of the CDR3 is 15 residues. Germline-derived CDR1 and CDR2 are SEHNR and FQNEAQ (reference sequence). The V segment lost 4 bases and the J segment 3 bases; nucleotides outside the gene matches: 6. The CDR3 sequence: CASSSTGGADYGYTF. CDR3 DNA sequence: TGTGCCAGCAGCTCCACAGGGGGCGCGGACTATGGCTACACCTTC.

This clone came up a few times. The V and J genes are TRBV2 and TRBJ2-7; 8 nucleotides agree with TRBD1. The CDR3 covers 15 residues. Germline CDR1 and CDR2: SNHLY and FYNNEI. The J segment lost 0 bases and the V segment lost 4 bases, leaving 5 bases of the junction unmatched. CDR3 nucleotides: TGTGCCAGCAGTGCCGGACAGGGCAGCTCCTACGAGCAGTACTTC. Translated: CASSAGQGSSYEQYF.

The table lists this clone with a few counts. This rearrangement joins TRBV6-1 to TRBJ1-2; 10 bases align to TRBD1. CDR3 length: 14 amino acids. Germline CDR1 and CDR2: MNHNS and SASEGT. The V gene end was trimmed by 6 bases and the J gene end by 6 bases; junction bases not matched to a gene: 7. CDR3 region: CASRPGQGGDGYTF. DNA of the CDR3: TGTGCCAGCAGACCCGGACAGGGGGGGGATGGCTACACCTTC.

This clone was seen ten or more times. CDR3 nucleotides: TGTGCCAGCAGTGATAGCGGGAGGCCGGAGACCCAGTACTTC. Translation gives CASSDSGRPETQYF. J is TRBJ2-5 and V is TRBV28; TRBD2 matches at 10 bases. The germline V gene has CDR1 MDHEN and CDR2 SYDVKM. V shed 5 bases and J 5 bases; nucleotides not matched to a gene: 5. This CDR3 has 14 amino acids.

The sample holds a few counts of this clone. V and J are TRBV7-2 and TRBJ1-1; no reliable D call. The germline gives CDR1 SGHTA, CDR2 FQGNSA. V shed 6 bases and J shed 5 bases, with 19 bases lying between them. There are 15 residues in the CDR3. The CDR3 reads CASSSIRRGQTEAFF. In nucleotides, the CDR3 is TGTGCCAGCAGTTCAATCAGGCGGGGTCAGACTGAAGCTTTCTTT.

This clone has only a few counts. The identical CDR3 is also encoded by other nucleotide sequences in the sample. The chain joins TRBV18 to TRBJ2-3, with D perhaps matching TRBD1 (6 bases). Germline CDR1 and CDR2: KGHSH and LQKENI. Between the trimmed V and J ends, which lost 3 bases and 4 bases, there was a span of 11 bases. The CDR3 spans 14 residues. The CDR3 nucleotides are TGTGCCAGCTCACCTGGACAGAGAGCAGATACGCAGTATTTT. Translating gives CASSPGQRADTQYF. Complete variable domain (other parts from reference TRBV18 and TRBJ2-3): NAGVMQNPRHLVRRRGQEARLRCSPMKGHSHVYWYRQLPEEGLKFMVYLQKENIIDESGMPKERFSAEFPKEGPSILRIQQVVRGDSAAYFCASSPGQRADTQYFGPGTRLTVL.

This clone was detected ten times or more. V usage is TRBV5-4 and J usage is TRBJ2-2, with TRBD2 matching over 7 bases. The germline V gene encodes CDR1 SGHNT and CDR2 YYREEE (reference sequence). The CDR3 totals 14 residues. J lost 8 bases, V lost 4 bases, and 8 bases had no gene match. CDR3 in DNA: TGTGCCAGCAGCGCGGGACTAAATAAAGGGGAGCTGTTTTTT. Residues: CASSAGLNKGELFF.

Many counts were recorded for this clone. V usage is TRBV30 and J usage is TRBJ2-2; possibly TRBD2 for D (5 bases). Trimming left V 0 bases short and J 5 bases short, with 13 bases between. CDR1 and CDR2 (germline): GTSNPN, SVGIG (reference sequence). The CDR3 contains 15 residues. CDR3 DNA: TGTGCCTGGAGTGTACCCAGGACTTTTACCGGGGAGCTGTTTTTT. Translated, it gives CAWSVPRTFTGELFF.

This chain uses TRBV10-3 with TRBJ2-1; 8 bases are shared with TRBD1. The junction had 9 bases not matched to a gene; V was cut back by 8 bases and J by 6 bases. The CDR3 loop spans 14 amino acids. The germline CDR1 and CDR2 sequences are ENHRY and SYGVKD. This chain's CDR3 is CAIGTRTGGNEQFF. CDR3 coding DNA: TGTGCCATCGGAACTCGAACAGGGGGCAATGAGCAGTTCTTC.

This clone was counted between two and nine times. The V gene is TRBV6-5, the J gene TRBJ2-6; the match to TRBD1 covers 8 bases. CDR1 is MNHEY and CDR2 is SVGAGI in the germline V gene. V was clipped by 7 bases and J by 3 bases; unmatched bases: 5. This CDR3 region has 15 residues. CDR3 region: CASNPDRGGANVLTF. The CDR3 DNA follows: TGTGCCAGCAATCCAGACAGGGGTGGGGCCAACGTCCTGACTTTC.